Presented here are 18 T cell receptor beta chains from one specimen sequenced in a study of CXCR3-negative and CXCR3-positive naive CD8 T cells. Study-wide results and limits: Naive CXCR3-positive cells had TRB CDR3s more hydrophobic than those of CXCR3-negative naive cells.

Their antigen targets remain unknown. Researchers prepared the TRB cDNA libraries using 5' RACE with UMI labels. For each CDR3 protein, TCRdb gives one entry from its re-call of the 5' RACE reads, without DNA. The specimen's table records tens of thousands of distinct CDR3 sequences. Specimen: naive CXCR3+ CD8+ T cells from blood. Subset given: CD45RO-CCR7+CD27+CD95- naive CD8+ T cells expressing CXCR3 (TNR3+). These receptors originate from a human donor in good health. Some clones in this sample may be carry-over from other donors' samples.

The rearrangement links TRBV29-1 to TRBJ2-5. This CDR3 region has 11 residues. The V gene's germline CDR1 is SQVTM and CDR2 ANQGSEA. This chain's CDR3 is CSVRWWETQYF.

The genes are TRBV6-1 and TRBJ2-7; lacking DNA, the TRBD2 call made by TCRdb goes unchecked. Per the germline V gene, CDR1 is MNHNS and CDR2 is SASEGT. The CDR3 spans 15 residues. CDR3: CASSEVGVVPGEQYF.

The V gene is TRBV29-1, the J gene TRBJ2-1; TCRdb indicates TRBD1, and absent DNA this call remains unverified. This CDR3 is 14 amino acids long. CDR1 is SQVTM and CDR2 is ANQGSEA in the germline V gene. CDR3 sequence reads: CSVDGGASRTPWFF.

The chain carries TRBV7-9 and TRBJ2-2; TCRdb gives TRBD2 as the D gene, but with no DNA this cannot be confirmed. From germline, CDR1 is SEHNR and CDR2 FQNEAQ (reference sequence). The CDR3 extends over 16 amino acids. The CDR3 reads CASRESVGANTGELFF. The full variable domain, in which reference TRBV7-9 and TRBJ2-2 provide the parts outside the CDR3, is DTGVSQNPRHKITKRGQNVTFRCDPISEHNRLYWYRQTLGQGPEFLTYFQNEAQLEKSRLLSDRFSAERPKGSFSTLEIQRTEQGDSAMYLCASRESVGANTGELFFGEGSRLTVL.

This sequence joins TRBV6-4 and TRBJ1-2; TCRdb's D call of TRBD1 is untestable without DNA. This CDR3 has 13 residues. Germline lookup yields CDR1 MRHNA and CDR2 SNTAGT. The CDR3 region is CASSFTGGYGYTF.

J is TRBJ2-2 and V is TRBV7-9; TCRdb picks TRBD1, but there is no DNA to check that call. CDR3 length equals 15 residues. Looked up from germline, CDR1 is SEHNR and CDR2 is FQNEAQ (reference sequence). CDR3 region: CAGSLVQGHTGELFF.

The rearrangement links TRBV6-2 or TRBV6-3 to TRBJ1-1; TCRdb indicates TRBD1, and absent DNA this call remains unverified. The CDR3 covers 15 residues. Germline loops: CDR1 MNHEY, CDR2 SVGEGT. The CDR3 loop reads CASRPNTGGNTEAFF.

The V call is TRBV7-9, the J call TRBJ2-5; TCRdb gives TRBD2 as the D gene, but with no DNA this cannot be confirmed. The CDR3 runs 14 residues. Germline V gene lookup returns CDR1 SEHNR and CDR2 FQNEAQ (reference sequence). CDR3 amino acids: CASSLGASAETQYF.

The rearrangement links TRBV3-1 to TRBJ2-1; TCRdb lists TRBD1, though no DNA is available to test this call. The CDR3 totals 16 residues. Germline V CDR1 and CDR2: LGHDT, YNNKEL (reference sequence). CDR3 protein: CASSQVLGAGGDEQFF.

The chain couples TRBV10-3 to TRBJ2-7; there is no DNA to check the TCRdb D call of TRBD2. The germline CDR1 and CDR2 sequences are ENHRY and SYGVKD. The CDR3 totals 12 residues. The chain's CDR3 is CAIGDRALEQYF.

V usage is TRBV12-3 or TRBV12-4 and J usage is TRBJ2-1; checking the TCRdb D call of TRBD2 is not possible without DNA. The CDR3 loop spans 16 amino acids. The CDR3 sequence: CASSSHLAGVGNEQFF.

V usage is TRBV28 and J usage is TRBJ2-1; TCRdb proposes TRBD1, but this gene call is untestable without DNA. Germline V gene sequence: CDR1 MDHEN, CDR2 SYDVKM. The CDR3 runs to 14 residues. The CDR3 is CASSGGTDYNEQFF.

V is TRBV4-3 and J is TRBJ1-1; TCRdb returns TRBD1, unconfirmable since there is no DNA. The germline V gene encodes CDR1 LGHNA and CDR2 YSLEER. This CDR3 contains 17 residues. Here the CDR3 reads CASSQGVPGQGNTEAFF.

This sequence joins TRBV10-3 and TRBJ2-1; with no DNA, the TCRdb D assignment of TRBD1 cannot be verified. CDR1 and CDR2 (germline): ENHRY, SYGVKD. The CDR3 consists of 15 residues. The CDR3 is CAISVGGTHYNEQFF.

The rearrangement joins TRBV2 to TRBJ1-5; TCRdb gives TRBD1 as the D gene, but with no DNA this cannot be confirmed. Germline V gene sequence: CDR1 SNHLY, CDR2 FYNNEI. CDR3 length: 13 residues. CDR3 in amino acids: CASKGQVNQPQHF.

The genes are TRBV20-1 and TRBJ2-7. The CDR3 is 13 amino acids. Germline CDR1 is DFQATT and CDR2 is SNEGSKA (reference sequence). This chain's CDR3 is CSARPQDYYEQYF.

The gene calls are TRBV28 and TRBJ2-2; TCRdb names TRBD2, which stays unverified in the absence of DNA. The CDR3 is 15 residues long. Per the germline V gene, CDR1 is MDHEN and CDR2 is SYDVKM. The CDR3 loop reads CASSFEALGAGELFF.

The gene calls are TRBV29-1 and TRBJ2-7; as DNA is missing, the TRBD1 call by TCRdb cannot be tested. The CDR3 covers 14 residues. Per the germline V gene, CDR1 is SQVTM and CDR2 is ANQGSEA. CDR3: CSVDGQGVSYEQYF.